This TCR beta chain was recorded in a study of lymphopenia after photon versus proton radiotherapy. Study-wide points: Relative stability marked proton patients; photon patients lost diversity and naive cells.

Per the germline V gene, CDR1 is LNHDA and CDR2 is SQIVND (reference sequence). The CDR3 covers 15 residues. V gave up 5 bases and J gave up 4 bases; unmatched junction bases: 6. Generated by immunoSEQ multiplex PCR, the TCRdb table keeps only in-frame clones and is missing some. Among 68,000 or so clones, approximately 91% were seen once, and the ten largest hold about 2.6%. As to this clone: Antigen specificity is unknown.

The sequences come from peripheral blood, collected from a patient treated with photon-based radiotherapy. The sequence was obtained from a woman aged 70 to 79 with pancreatic cancer. V gene TRBV19 combines with J gene TRBJ1-3, with 9 bases matching TRBD1. The CDR3, as DNA: TGTGCCAGTAGTTACGGACAGGGGTTCGGAAACACCATATATTTT. Amino acid sequence: CASSYGQGFGNTIYF.